The 21 T cell receptor beta chains reported below all come from one sample, sequenced in a study of blood T cell repertoires in COVID-19. The repertoire was sequenced with immunoSEQ multiplex PCR; TCRdb's copy has only in-frame clones and lacks some. The top ten clones hold 5.5% to 6% of a sample with about 320,000 clones, 70% to 90% of them seen once. The sample was PBMCs or T cells enriched from blood (not recorded which). The receptors come from a woman in her thirties who had recovered from COVID-19.

The CDR3 sequence is CASSLLTSQETQYF. The CDR3 DNA reads TGTGCCAGCAGCCTCCTGACTAGCCAAGAGACCCAGTACTTC. The chain carries TRBV14 and TRBJ2-5; D perhaps matches TRBD2 (6 bases). Germline CDR1 and CDR2: SGHDN and FVKESK. The CDR3 spans 14 residues. Between the trimmed V and J ends, which lost 4 bases and 1 base, there was a span of 10 bases. The variable domain in full, completed from reference TRBV14 and TRBJ2-5, reads EAGVTQFPSHSVIEKGQTVTLRCDPISGHDNLYWYRRVMGKEIKFLLHFVKESKQDESGMPNNRFLAERTGGTYSTLKVQPAELEDSGVYFCASSLLTSQETQYFGPGTRLLVL.

This clone occurred once. The chain uses TRBV30 and TRBJ2-1, with D possibly TRBD1 on 5 matching bases. V was cut by 0 bases and J by 5 bases, with 11 bases left in between. The CDR3 is made up of 14 amino acids. Germline values: CDR1 GTSNPN, CDR2 SVGIG (reference sequence). Written as DNA, the CDR3 is TGTGCCTGGAGTGTAGGAGTCAGGGACAATGAGCAGTTCTTC. Its protein is CAWSVGVRDNEQFF.

CDR3 nucleotides: TGTGCCAGCAGCTTAATGCCAGGGGGCTCTGGAAACACCATATATTTT. It translates to CASSLMPGGSGNTIYF. The chain is built from TRBV7-3 and TRBJ1-3; 7 bases line up with TRBD1. This CDR3 region has 16 residues. Germline V gene sequence: CDR1 SGHTA, CDR2 FQGTGA. The V gene end was trimmed by 1 base and the J gene end by 0 bases; junction bases not matched to a gene: 3.

This clone was seen just once. This chain joins TRBV7-2 and TRBJ1-2; 8 bases align to TRBD1. J lost 9 bases, V lost 2 bases, and 2 bases had no gene match. The length of the CDR3 is 12 residues. The V gene's germline CDR1 is SGHTA and CDR2 FQGNSA. The chain's CDR3 is CASSLQGASYTF. DNA of the CDR3: TGTGCCAGCAGCTTACAGGGGGCAAGCTACACCTTC.

The genes are TRBV5-4 and TRBJ1-2, with D possibly TRBD1 on 5 matching bases. Germline V CDR1 and CDR2: SGHNT, YYREEE (reference sequence). The CDR3 has 14 residues. V was clipped by 0 bases and J by 0 bases, with 6 bases between them. CDR3: CASSLAGANYGYTF. The CDR3 DNA sequence: TGTGCCAGCAGCTTGGCGGGGGCTAACTATGGCTACACCTTC.

The V gene is TRBV19, the J gene TRBJ1-2; 12 positions match TRBD1. The V segment lost 7 bases and the J segment 4 bases; nucleotides outside the gene matches: 10. The germline V gene encodes CDR1 LNHDA and CDR2 SQIVND (reference sequence). This CDR3 comprises 16 residues. The CDR3 sequence is CASMGTGGAGTYGYTF. As DNA, the CDR3 is TGTGCCAGTATGGGGACAGGGGGCGCGGGTACCTATGGCTACACCTTC. Looking up the rest from reference TRBV19 and TRBJ1-2 gives the full variable domain: DGGITQSPKYLFRKEGQNVTLSCEQNLNHDAMYWYRQDPGQGLRLIYYSQIVNDFQKGDIAEGYSVSREKKESFPLTVTSAQKNPTAFYLCASMGTGGAGTYGYTFGSGTRLTVV.

The J gene is TRBJ2-3, the V gene TRBV9; D not resolved. Deletions cut 2 bases from V and 13 bases from J, with 14 bases between. Germline CDR1 reads SGDLS; CDR2 reads YYNGEE. The CDR3 is made up of 12 amino acids. The CDR3 here is CASSVGSGPEYF. The CDR3 region has the DNA TGTGCCAGCAGCGTGGGCTCTGGCCCCGAGTATTTT.

The chain uses TRBV5-8 and TRBJ2-7; D remains unclear. V was cut by 0 bases and J by 3 bases, with 7 bases left in between. CDR1 and CDR2 from the germline V gene are SGHTS and YDEGEE. The CDR3 is 13 amino acids. The CDR3 coding sequence is TGTGCCAGCAGCTTGGTAGCCAGCTACGAGCAGTACTTC. Protein sequence: CASSLVASYEQYF.

The rearrangement links TRBV18 to TRBJ1-6, with a tentative D call TRBD1 (6 bases). The CDR3 is made up of 15 amino acids. Germline-derived CDR1 and CDR2 are KGHSH and LQKENI. V lost 2 bases to trimming and J lost 10 bases, with 15 bases between them. Here the CDR3 reads CASSPGQGPSSPLHF. The CDR3 nucleotides read TGTGCCAGCTCACCAGGGCAGGGGCCCAGCTCACCCCTCCACTTT. The full variable domain, its missing parts supplied by reference TRBV18 and TRBJ1-6, is NAGVMQNPRHLVRRRGQEARLRCSPMKGHSHVYWYRQLPEEGLKFMVYLQKENIIDESGMPKERFSAEFPKEGPSILRIQQVVRGDSAAYFCASSPGQGPSSPLHFGNGTRLTVT.

This chain connects TRBV27 to TRBJ2-3; 14 positions agree with TRBD2. The CDR3 is 18 residues long. After removal of 7 bases from V and 3 bases from J, the junction contained 12 bases not matched to a gene. Germline CDR1 MNHEY, CDR2 SMNVEV (reference sequence). Written as DNA, the CDR3 is TGTGCCAGCACCCCCGGGACTAGCGGGGGTTTAGGTACAGATACGCAGTATTTT. This codes for CASTPGTSGGLGTDTQYF.

V gene TRBV7-2 combines with J gene TRBJ2-3, with a possible D match to TRBD2 (6 bases). CDR3 length: 15 amino acids. The V end was cut by 5 bases, the J end by 0 bases, with 12 bases between. Per the germline V gene, CDR1 is SGHTA and CDR2 is FQGNSA. The CDR3, as DNA: TGTGCCAGCAGCGGAGGAGGGACTAGCACAGATACGCAGTATTTT. It codes for CASSGGGTSTDTQYF.

V is TRBV13 and J is TRBJ1-1; the D is unclear. This CDR3 contains 13 residues. V gave up 0 bases and J gave up 5 bases, with 7 bases separating them. The V gene's germline CDR1 is PRHDT and CDR2 FYEKMQ (reference sequence). The CDR3 sequence is CASSLGGNTEAFF. CDR3 DNA: TGTGCCAGCAGCTTAGGCGGGAATACTGAAGCTTTCTTT.

The chain employs TRBV7-9 and TRBJ1-2; the D gene is possibly TRBD1 (6 bases). The CDR3 is made up of 16 amino acids. Trimming took off 1 base at V and 3 bases at J, with 15 bases between the two ends. CDR1 is SEHNR and CDR2 is FQNEAQ in the germline V gene (reference sequence). CDR3 in DNA: TGTGCCAGCAGCTTAGATGGGCCCAGGGGTGACTATGGCTACACCTTC. It is translated as CASSLDGPRGDYGYTF.

This clone was observed a handful of times. The chain recombines TRBV2 with TRBJ1-1; 8 bases are shared with TRBD1. CDR1 and CDR2 (germline): SNHLY, FYNNEI. V lost 3 bases and J lost 6; bases outside the gene matches: 9. This CDR3 region has 15 residues. This CDR3 reads CASSDIRQGAPEAFF. CDR3 DNA: TGTGCCAGCAGTGATATTAGGCAGGGGGCCCCTGAAGCTTTCTTT.

The chain joins TRBV4-1 to TRBJ1-3, with D uncertain. Trimming pared 4 bases from V and 2 bases from J, leaving 12 bases between. Germline lookup yields CDR1 MGHRA and CDR2 YSYEKL. This CDR3 has 15 amino acids. Here the CDR3 DNA reads TGCGCCAGCAGCCCGGCGGTCCGCCCTGGAAACACCATATATTTT. This gives the protein CASSPAVRPGNTIYF.

This sequence joins TRBV3-1 (or the pseudogene TRBV3-2) and TRBJ1-3, with D tentatively TRBD1 (5 bases). From germline, CDR1 is LGHDT and CDR2 YNNKEL (reference sequence). This CDR3 region has 15 residues. Deletions cut 1 base from V and 4 bases from J, with 11 bases between. In nucleotides, the CDR3 is TGTGCCAGCAGCCAAGGACGGGGGGTGGGAAACACCATATATTTT. Protein: CASSQGRGVGNTIYF.

The J gene is TRBJ2-3, the V gene TRBV6-5; a possible D gene is TRBD2 (6 bases). V was clipped by 1 base and J by 6 bases, with 8 bases between them. The germline V gene encodes CDR1 MNHEY and CDR2 SVGAGI. CDR3 length: 13 amino acids. CDR3 in amino acids: CASSYWGVDTQYF. CDR3 nucleotides: TGTGCCAGCAGTTACTGGGGGGTGGATACGCAGTATTTT.

V gene TRBV5-1 combines with J gene TRBJ1-2; the match to TRBD1 covers 11 bases. The CDR3 spans 15 residues. Germline CDR1 SGHRS, CDR2 YFSETQ. V trimming: 5 bases; J trimming: 4 bases; junction bases outside the gene matches: 7. In DNA, the CDR3 is TGCGCCAGCAGGCCACCGGGACAGGGGGTCTATGGCTACACCTTC. This sequence encodes CASRPPGQGVYGYTF.

This clone has just a few counts. This chain joins TRBV15 and TRBJ2-2; no firm D call. V was cut by 1 base and J by 4 bases, with 7 bases left in between. Looked up from germline, CDR1 is LNHNV and CDR2 is YYDKDF (reference sequence). The CDR3 has 14 amino acids. Here the CDR3 DNA reads TGTGCCACCAGCAGAGGTCAGGCCACCGGGGAGCTGTTTTTT. Amino acid sequence: CATSRGQATGELFF.

The rearrangement links TRBV5-1 to TRBJ1-1; TRBD1 might be the D (5 bases). CDR3 length: 12 amino acids. V was shortened by 4 bases and J by 8 bases, with 12 bases between the two germline ends. Germline CDR1 and CDR2: SGHRS and YFSETQ. In DNA form, the CDR3 reads TGCGCCAGCAGCACCGGGACTCCCGAAGCTTTCTTT. It is translated as CASSTGTPEAFF.

V and J are TRBV4-1 and TRBJ2-1; TRBD1 aligns across 11 bases. J lost 6 bases, V lost 0 bases, and 4 bases had no gene match. The CDR3 spans 16 residues. Germline assignment: CDR1 MGHRA and CDR2 YSYEKL. CDR3 protein: CASSQDEGTGGNEQFF. Here the CDR3 DNA reads TGCGCCAGCAGCCAAGATGAAGGGACAGGGGGCAATGAGCAGTTCTTC.